The rows below give T cell receptor beta chains drawn from one sample of a study of blood T cell repertoires in COVID-19. Profiled with immunoSEQ multiplex PCR; TCRdb holds only in-frame clones, not every one. Seen here are tens of thousands of clones, nearly 80% observed once, and the top ten hold more than 6%. The sample consisted of peripheral blood. These receptors were obtained from a man aged 65 to 85 with COVID-19, enrolled during active disease. CDR3s include the opening cysteine and the closing phenylalanine or tryptophan. The D gene is left open where the match is weak. Expanded clones are given a class, and other clones once, few, many or no size at all.

D gene,J gene,V gene,clone size,CDR3 DNA,CDR3 protein
TRBD1,TRBJ1-2,TRBV29-1,once,TGCAGCGTTGAAAGGGACAGGGCCTACGGTGGCTACACCTTC,CSVERDRAYGGYTF
TRBD2,TRBJ2-3,TRBV18,-,TGTGCCAGCTCACTCGGGACTAGCGGGGCCACAGATACGCAGTATTTT,CASSLGTSGATDTQYF
TRBD2,TRBJ2-7,TRBV6-2/TRBV6-3,-,TGTGCCAGCAGTGGTGTAGCGGGCGGGAGATGGGACGAGCAGTACTTC,CASSGVAGGRWDEQYF
-,TRBJ1-2,TRBV28,few,TGTGCCAGCAGTACGGACGGGGATTCTAACTATGGCTACACCTTC,CASSTDGDSNYGYTF
-,TRBJ2-5,TRBV3-1/TRBV3-2,-,TGTGCCAGCAGCCAGAACGCAGTCCAAGAGACCCAGTACTTC,CASSQNAVQETQYF
-,TRBJ2-3,TRBV10-2,-,TGCGCCAGCAGCAACTATGGGACAGATACGCAGTATTTT,CASSNYGTDTQYF
TRBD2,TRBJ2-2,TRBV15,-,TGTGCCACCAGCAGAGTAGCGGGAGGGCCTGACACCGGGGAGCTGTTTTTT,CATSRVAGGPDTGELFF
-,TRBJ1-4,TRBV24-1,-,TGTGCCACCAGTGATCCCAGCGGCGGCTCCGAAAAACTGTTTTTT,CATSDPSGGSEKLFF
-,TRBJ1-1,TRBV28,-,TGTGCCAGCCTGGCGGGGGCCGTCACTGAAGCTTTCTTT,CASLAGAVTEAFF
TRBD2,TRBJ2-1,TRBV10-3,-,TGTGCCATCAGACCCGGGGGGGGGCGCGATGAGCAGTTCTTC,CAIRPGGGRDEQFF
-,TRBJ2-5,TRBV7-9,many,TGTGCCAGCAGCTTAGGTCGCACAGTAGGACAAGAGACCCAGTACTTC,CASSLGRTVGQETQYF
-,TRBJ2-3,TRBV13,-,TGTGCCAGCAGCGATCCTCGGGGAGTTGCAGATACGCAGTATTTT,CASSDPRGVADTQYF
-,TRBJ2-2,TRBV27,few,TGTGCCAGCAGTTTAACAGGGTACACCGGGGAGCTGTTTTTT,CASSLTGYTGELFF
TRBD2,TRBJ2-3,TRBV6-2/TRBV6-3,-,TGTGCCAGCAGTAACCTACCCCTCGGCGTAGCGGGAGGGGTTATCACAGATACGCAGTATTTT,CASSNLPLGVAGGVITDTQYF
-,TRBJ1-2,TRBV10-3,-,TGTGCCATCAGTGAGTCCGAGAGCTATGGCTACACCTTC,CAISESESYGYTF
TRBD1,TRBJ1-6,TRBV6-5,-,TGTGCCAGCAGCGGACAGGGGGATTCACCCCTCCACTTT,CASSGQGDSPLHF
TRBD2,TRBJ2-2,TRBV7-6,many,TGTGCCAGCAGCGTAGCGGGAGGGGTTCCCGGGGAGCTGTTTTTT,CASSVAGGVPGELFF
TRBD1,TRBJ1-4,TRBV18,once,TGTGCCAGCTCACCGGGACAGGGCGCTGAAAAACTGTTTTTT,CASSPGQGAEKLFF
-,TRBJ2-1,TRBV24-1,-,TGTGCCACCAGTGATGGGGCAGGACCTGAGCAGTTCTTC,CATSDGAGPEQFF
-,TRBJ2-7,TRBV6-2/TRBV6-3,-,TGTGCCAGCAGCCGAGAGCCCTACGAGCAGTACTTC,CASSREPYEQYF
-,TRBJ1-1,TRBV19,-,TGTGCCAGTAACCGACACGCGAAGAACACTGAAGCTTTCTTT,CASNRHAKNTEAFF
TRBD2,TRBJ2-3,TRBV20-1,-,TGCAGTGCTAGTTTTCCTAGCGGGAGTCTTAGCACAGATACGCAGTATTTT,CSASFPSGSLSTDTQYF
-,TRBJ2-1,TRBV4-1,-,TGCGCCAGCAGCCCCAGAAGATCAGCTGGGCACCGGGCCTCAGGGGCCGACAATGAGCAGTTCTTC,CASSPRRSAGHRASGADNEQFF
-,TRBJ1-1,TRBV7-9,-,TGTGCCAGCAGCCAAAGGGAGGGATACACTGAAGCTTTCTTT,CASSQREGYTEAFF
-,TRBJ2-2,TRBV2,-,TGTGCCAGCAGTGATTCCATCACCGGGGAGCTGTTTTTT,CASSDSITGELFF
-,TRBJ1-5,TRBV6-2/TRBV6-3,-,TGTGCCAGCAGTTACTTCCTGAGGCAGGGATATAGCAATCAGCCCCAGCATTTT,CASSYFLRQGYSNQPQHF
TRBD1,TRBJ1-5,TRBV19,once,TGTGCCAGTACCTCGCGGGACAGGCGGACCGGGAGCAATCAGCCCCAGCATTTT,CASTSRDRRTGSNQPQHF
-,TRBJ1-1,TRBV12-3/TRBV12-4,-,TGTGCCAGCAGCCGAGGGTGGGCTGAAGCTTTCTTT,CASSRGWAEAFF